This entry lists 5 T cell receptor beta chains sequenced from one sample in a study of low-dose radiotherapy and immunotherapy resistance in tumors (dated by TCRdb to the early 2020s). Instrument used: Illumina HiSeq 2500. First-strand cDNA was synthesized with Superscript III and a set of TRAV- and TRBV-specific primers, covering both TCRalpha and TCRbeta chains. TCRs were amplified with Phusion for 20 to 25 PCR cycles, with a constant-region primer paired with the adapter attached to the V primers. Using fastp at Q25 and MiXCR, TCRdb reprocessed the public reads and kept productive beta chains. CDR3 protein duplicates are merged, each entry listing the most common genes and DNA. This sample has tens of thousands of distinct CDR3 sequences in its table, and about 20% of those were observed once. The leading ten clones occupy 9.5% to 15% of the sample. The label giving this sample's time point can be read as: after trial treatment. This sample's treatment or condition label indicates: LDRT plus nivolumab, ipilimumab, low-dose cyclophosphamide and aspirin (RACIN trial).

The sample in question was PBMCs, obtained after low-dose radiotherapy plus immunotherapy. The receptors come from a female donor with ovarian cancer.

The V and J genes are TRBV29-1 and TRBJ2-5; 10 bases are shared with TRBD1. Per the germline V gene, CDR1 is SQVTM and CDR2 is ANQGSEA. The length of the CDR3 is 15 residues. The ends lost 7 bases at V and 9 bases at J; junction bases unmatched: 17. The CDR3 DNA sequence: TGCAGCGGAAGACAGGGGGCGAGTTCTAGGCCGGCCCAGTACTTC. Encoded protein: CSGRQGASSRPAQYF.

A few counts support this clonotype. The chain couples TRBV7-2 to TRBJ2-1, with TRBD1 matching 7 bases. The CDR3 is 15 residues long. CDR1 is SGHTA, CDR2 FQGNSA, per germline. V dropped 3 bases and J dropped 1; count of bases not matched to a gene: 3. The CDR3: CASSLPGGSYNEQFF. CDR3 nucleotide sequence: TGTGCCAGCAGCTTGCCAGGGGGTTCCTACAATGAGCAGTTCTTC. The variable domain in full, with the rest retrieved from reference TRBV7-2 and TRBJ2-1, is GAGVSQSPSNKVTEKGKDVELRCDPISGHTALYWYRQSLGQGLEFLIYFQGNSAPDKSGLPSDRFSAERTGGSVSTLTIQRTQQEDSAVYLCASSLPGGSYNEQFFGPGTRLTVL.

This clonotype was recorded at least ten times. The rearrangement links TRBV12-3 or TRBV12-4 to TRBJ2-2, with D uncertain. This CDR3 is 15 amino acids long. V lost 2 bases, J lost 4 bases, and 11 bases lay in between. This CDR3 reads CASSLNARGTGELFF. In DNA form, the CDR3 reads TGTGCCAGCAGTTTAAATGCGCGAGGCACCGGGGAGCTGTTTTTT.

This clonotype occurred many times. This chain links TRBV4-3 with TRBJ2-7; perhaps TRBD2 as D (6 bases). The V gene lost 3 bases and the J gene lost 8 bases, with 14 bases spanning the gap. CDR1 is LGHNA, CDR2 YSLEER, per germline. The length of the CDR3 is 13 residues. In DNA, the CDR3 is TGCGCCAGCAGCCATCGAACGGGGGAGAAGCAGTACTTC. This gives the protein CASSHRTGEKQYF.

The chain links TRBV29-1 to TRBJ1-3, with D uncertain. Germline V CDR1 and CDR2: SQVTM, ANQGSEA. Trimming cost V 7 bases and J 1 base, with 11 bases left between them. CDR3 length: 13 amino acids. CDR3 sequence reads: CSASPRSGNTIYF. The CDR3 nucleotides read TGCAGCGCTTCACCGCGATCTGGAAACACCATATATTTT.